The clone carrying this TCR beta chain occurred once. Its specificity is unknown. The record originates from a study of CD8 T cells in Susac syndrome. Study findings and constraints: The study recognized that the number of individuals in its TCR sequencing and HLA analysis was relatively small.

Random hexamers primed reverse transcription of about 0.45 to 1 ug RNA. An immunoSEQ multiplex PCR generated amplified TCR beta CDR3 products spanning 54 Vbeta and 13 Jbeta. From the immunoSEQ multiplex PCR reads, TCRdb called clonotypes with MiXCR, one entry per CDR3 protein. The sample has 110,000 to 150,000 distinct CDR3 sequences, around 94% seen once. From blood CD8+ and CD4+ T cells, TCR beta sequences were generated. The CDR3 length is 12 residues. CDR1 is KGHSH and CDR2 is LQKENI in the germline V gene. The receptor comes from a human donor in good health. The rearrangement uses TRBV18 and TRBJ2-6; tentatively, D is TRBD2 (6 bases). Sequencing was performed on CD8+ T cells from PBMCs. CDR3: CVGSSGANVLTF. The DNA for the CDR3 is TGTGTCGGGAGCTCTGGGGCCAACGTCCTGACTTTC.